The 8 T cell receptor beta chains below were found in one sample sequenced in a study of identical twins. MiXCR, run by TCRdb on the 5' RACE reads, gives a single entry per CDR3 protein. The sample comprises around 1.7 million distinct CDR3 sequences, more than 30% of which are singletons, and approximately 0.29% rests with the top ten. The sequenced sample consisted of cord blood. The origin of the receptors is a newborn girl in good health.

This clonotype showed up just a few times. The chain recombines TRBV28 with TRBJ1-5; D not resolved. Germline lookup yields CDR1 MDHEN and CDR2 SYDVKM. V was clipped by 1 base and J by 3 bases, with 22 bases between them. The CDR3 consists of 19 residues. The CDR3 sequence: CASSLLGRVRGVDNQPQHF. The CDR3 coding sequence is TGTGCCAGCAGTTTATTGGGGAGGGTACGGGGTGTCGACAATCAGCCCCAGCATTTT. Filled out from reference TRBV28 and TRBJ1-5, the complete variable domain reads DVKVTQSSRYLVKRTGEKVFLECVQDMDHENMFWYRQDPGLGLRLIYFSYDVKMKEKGDIPEGYSVSREKKERFSLILESASTNQTSMYLCASSLLGRVRGVDNQPQHFGDGTRLSIL.

This clonotype was observed at least ten times. CDR3 amino acids: CASSQEGLAAYNEQFF. The CDR3 DNA reads TGTGCCAGCAGCCAAGAGGGACTAGCGGCCTACAATGAGCAGTTCTTC. The chain joins TRBV4-2 to TRBJ2-1, with 11 bases aligning to TRBD2. Germline lookup yields CDR1 LGHNA and CDR2 YNFKEQ. The CDR3 length is 16 residues. V lost 0 bases, J lost 2 bases, and 0 bases stayed unmatched.

This chain joins TRBV5-1 and TRBJ1-6; 8 bases are a match to TRBD1. V dropped 2 bases and J dropped 7; count of bases not matched to a gene: 5. In germline, CDR1 is SGHRS, CDR2 YFSETQ. The CDR3 totals 15 residues. The CDR3 region has the DNA TGCGCCAGCAGCTTAACAGGGGGTAACAATTCACCCCTCCACTTT. Encoded protein: CASSLTGGNNSPLHF.

The sample holds a few counts of this clonotype. J is TRBJ1-4 and V is TRBV19, with D unresolved. Trimming left V 2 bases short and J 0 bases short, with 13 bases between. The germline V gene encodes CDR1 LNHDA and CDR2 SQIVND (reference sequence). The CDR3 contains 17 residues. Written as DNA, the CDR3 is TGTGCCAGTAGTATAATTGGTTCAGCCTCAACTAATGAAAAACTGTTTTTT. This sequence encodes CASSIIGSASTNEKLFF. The variable domain in full, with the rest retrieved from reference TRBV19 and TRBJ1-4, is DGGITQSPKYLFRKEGQNVTLSCEQNLNHDAMYWYRQDPGQGLRLIYYSQIVNDFQKGDIAEGYSVSREKKESFPLTVTSAQKNPTAFYLCASSIIGSASTNEKLFFGSGTQLSVL.

This sequence joins TRBV2 and TRBJ1-2; no definite D call. Trimming cost V 4 bases and J 2 bases, with 8 bases left between them. The CDR3 spans 13 residues. Germline values: CDR1 SNHLY, CDR2 FYNNEI. The chain's CDR3 is CASSGSGNYGYTF. The CDR3 nucleotides read TGTGCCAGCAGTGGGTCGGGGAACTATGGCTACACCTTC.

The V call is TRBV6-1, the J call TRBJ2-5; 13 nucleotides agree with TRBD2. Germline V gene lookup returns CDR1 MNHNS and CDR2 SASEGT. The V gene end was trimmed by 3 bases and the J gene end by 11 bases; junction bases not matched to a gene: 15. This CDR3 comprises 17 residues. As DNA, the CDR3 is TGTGCCAGCAGTGAGACTAGCGGGAGGACCTTGTACACTGAGCAGTACTTC. It translates to CASSETSGRTLYTEQYF.

V and J are TRBV10-2 and TRBJ2-3, with 13 bases matching TRBD2. The CDR3 is 15 residues long. Trimming at V came to 6 bases and at J to 6 bases, leaving 6 bases not matched to a gene. Germline V gives CDR1 WSHSY, CDR2 SAAADI. In DNA form, the CDR3 reads TGCGCCAGCAGAGTACTAGCGGGGGGGACCGATACGCAGTATTTT. Its protein product is CASRVLAGGTDTQYF.

In this sample, this clonotype turned up a few times. V and J are TRBV7-2 and TRBJ1-5, with TRBD1 matching over 7 bases. Germline CDR1 is SGHTA and CDR2 is FQGNSA. This CDR3 region has 14 residues. Trimming at V came to 3 bases and at J to 7 bases, leaving 6 bases not matched to a gene. CDR3 sequence reads: CASSLTGTFQPQHF. CDR3 sequence (DNA): TGTGCCAGCAGCTTGACAGGGACGTTCCAGCCCCAGCATTTT.